The TCR beta chain described here comes from a study of T cell clonotyping in hematopoietic cell transplantation. The time point is: recipient sample about 28 days before transplant, after cytoreduction. The CDR3 is 17 amino acids. From germline, CDR1 is MGHRA and CDR2 YSYEKL. V was clipped by 4 bases and J by 1 base, with 17 bases between them. The protocol was immunoSEQ multiplex PCR, while the TCRdb copy is restricted to in-frame clones and leaves out a portion. The table has 65,000 to 80,000 clones, approximately 95% seen once. The chain is built from TRBV4-1 and TRBJ1-5; possible D gene TRBD1, 5 bases. The material was peripheral blood mononuclear cells, obtained before stem cell transplant. This receptor was identified in a woman in her fifties or sixties with acute myeloid leukemia. Some clones in this sample may be carry-over from other donors' samples. The CDR3 loop is CASSLLMGRRSNQPQHF. CDR3 DNA sequence: TGCGCCAGCAGCCTACTAATGGGACGACGGAGCAATCAGCCCCAGCATTTT.